The rows below give T cell receptor beta chains drawn from one sample of a study of monozygotic twins with inflammatory bowel disease. TCRdb re-called the 5' RACE reads; one entry per CDR3 protein, DNA not given. The specimen's table records around 380,000 distinct CDR3 sequences. Sequenced sample: blood. Receptor source: a human donor with ulcerative colitis or Crohn's disease, or a healthy co-twin of an affected twin (not recorded which). CDR3s include the opening cysteine and the closing phenylalanine or tryptophan.

V gene	J gene	CDR3 protein
TRBV6-6	TRBJ2-1	CASSYITGRNEQFF
TRBV20-1	TRBJ2-7	CSARAGGRGLYEQYF
TRBV7-9	TRBJ2-7	CASSSPLRYEQYF
TRBV29-1	TRBJ2-7	CSVNFGQAGEQYF
TRBV7-6	TRBJ2-7	CASSLESGSYEQYF
TRBV11-2	TRBJ2-7	CASSLPDRDSYEQYF
TRBV20-1	TRBJ2-7	CSAPPRTGEYEQYF
TRBV7-2	TRBJ1-1	CASSLDRGPSTEAFF
TRBV29-1	TRBJ1-1	CSVESWTGIGTEAFF
TRBV4-3	TRBJ1-1	CASSQDAQGRTEAFF
TRBV18	TRBJ1-6	CASSRDGGQVSPLHF
TRBV12-3/TRBV12-4	TRBJ1-2	CASSPTVQGVSYGYTF
TRBV20-1	TRBJ1-1	CSARDVLGVRDTEAFF
TRBV5-6	TRBJ2-5	CASSLGGGAARGTQYF
TRBV7-9	TRBJ2-4	CASSKGVEYKNIQYF
TRBV30	TRBJ2-2	CAWSVGRATGELFF
TRBV24-1	TRBJ2-1	CATRDRGYNEQFF
TRBV20-1	TRBJ2-5	CSASSTGLTYQETQYF
TRBV5-1	TRBJ1-1	CASSLFSGLNTEAFF
TRBV5-6	TRBJ2-3	CASSYGLAGGPGTDTQYF
TRBV28	TRBJ1-2	CASSPTANYGYTF
TRBV20-1	TRBJ2-3	CSAWVWDAGVSDTQYF
TRBV7-9	TRBJ2-7	CASSLGSGQYF
TRBV27	TRBJ2-3	CASSLGRGKGDTQYF
TRBV7-2	TRBJ2-5	CASSLGGPGGETQYF
TRBV5-1	TRBJ2-3	CASRAEPSTDTQYF
TRBV28	TRBJ2-7	CASSSVGLANPYEQYF
TRBV5-1	TRBJ2-2	CATGTGPTNTGELFF
TRBV5-1	TRBJ2-5	CASSGAGSHQETQYF
TRBV9	TRBJ1-1	CASSSDKTRSPEAFF
TRBV5-4	TRBJ2-3	CASSLEGALPSTDTQYF
TRBV6-1	TRBJ1-2	CASRPPQGRYGYTF
TRBV6-1	TRBJ2-1	CASSVAGGVDEQFF
TRBV6-2/TRBV6-3	TRBJ2-7	CASSDGSFPSYEQYF
TRBV7-3	TRBJ2-5	CASSSNTGMGETQYF
TRBV11-2	TRBJ1-2	CAIHEGQGIFRGYTF